Listed below are T cell receptor beta chains from one sample, sequenced in a study of T cell responses to AZD1222 COVID-19 vaccine. The method was immunoSEQ multiplex PCR; TCRdb's version includes in-frame clones alone and lacks a portion of them. The sample has approximately 97,000 clones, roughly 84% seen once. Here the sequenced sample was peripheral blood, taken on day 0 of AZD1222 vaccination. Receptors originate from an adult in good health. The CDR3 runs from the conserved cysteine through the conserved F or W. D genes are given only for firm matches. Size is stated for part of the rows, as once, few or many counts, or as a class when the clone is expanded.

j_gene	abundance	v_gene	d_gene	CDR3aa	CDR3nt
TRBJ2-1	many	TRBV19	TRBD1	CASRQGPTYNEQFF	TGTGCCAGTCGACAGGGGCCAACCTACAATGAGCAGTTCTTC
TRBJ2-3	NA	TRBV7-2	NA	CASSAQGRRPDTQYF	TGTGCCAGCAGCGCGCAGGGGAGGAGGCCAGATACGCAGTATTTT
TRBJ2-7	NA	TRBV19	NA	CASSIDGYTYEQYF	TGTGCCAGTAGTATCGACGGGTATACCTACGAGCAGTACTTC
TRBJ2-3	NA	TRBV2	TRBD2	CASRAGTSGGPDTQYF	TGTGCCAGCAGGGCAGGGACTAGCGGGGGGCCGGATACGCAGTATTTT
TRBJ2-7	few	TRBV6-5	TRBD1	CASRRQGEQYF	TGTGCCAGCAGACGACAGGGTGAGCAGTACTTC
TRBJ2-5	NA	TRBV20-1	TRBD1	CSASRGRGRRETQYF	TGCAGTGCTAGTCGGGGCAGGGGGCGCAGAGAGACCCAGTACTTC
TRBJ1-2	NA	TRBV10-2	NA	CASRPGSANYGYTF	TGCGCCAGCAGGCCGGGTAGCGCTAACTATGGCTACACCTTC
TRBJ1-2	NA	TRBV15	NA	CATSRETKDGYTF	TGTGCCACCAGCAGAGAAACTAAGGACGGCTACACCTTC
TRBJ2-3	NA	TRBV6-6	TRBD2	CASSHDKGLASADTQYF	TGTGCCAGCAGTCACGACAAGGGACTAGCGTCCGCAGATACGCAGTATTTT
TRBJ1-6	once	TRBV28	NA	CASNFGTTKDSSYNSPLHF	TGTGCCAGCAATTTTGGGACGACCAAGGATAGCTCCTATAATTCACCCCTCCACTTT